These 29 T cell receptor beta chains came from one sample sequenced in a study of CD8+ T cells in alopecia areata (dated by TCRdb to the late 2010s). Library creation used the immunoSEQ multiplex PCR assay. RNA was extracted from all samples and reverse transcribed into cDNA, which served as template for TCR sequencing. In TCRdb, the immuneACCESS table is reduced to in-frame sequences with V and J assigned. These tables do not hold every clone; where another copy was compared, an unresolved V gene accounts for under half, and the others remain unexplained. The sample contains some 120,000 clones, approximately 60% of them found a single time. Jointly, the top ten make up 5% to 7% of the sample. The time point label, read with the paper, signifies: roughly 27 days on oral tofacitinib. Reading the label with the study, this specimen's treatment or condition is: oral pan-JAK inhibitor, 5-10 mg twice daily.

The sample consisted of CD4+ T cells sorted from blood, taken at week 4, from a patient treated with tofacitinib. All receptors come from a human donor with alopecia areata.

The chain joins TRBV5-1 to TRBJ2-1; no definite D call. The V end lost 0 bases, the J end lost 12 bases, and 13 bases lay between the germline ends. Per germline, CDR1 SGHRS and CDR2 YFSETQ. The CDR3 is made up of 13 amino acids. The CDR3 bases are TGCGCCAGCAGCTTGGGGGTTGGGCCCGGGCAGTTCTTC. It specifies CASSLGVGPGQFF.

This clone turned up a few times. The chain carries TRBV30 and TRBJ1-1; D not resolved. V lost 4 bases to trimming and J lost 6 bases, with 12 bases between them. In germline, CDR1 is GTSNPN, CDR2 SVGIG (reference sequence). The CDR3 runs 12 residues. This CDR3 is CAWTSPDAEAFF. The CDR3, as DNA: TGTGCCTGGACGTCTCCTGACGCTGAAGCTTTCTTT.

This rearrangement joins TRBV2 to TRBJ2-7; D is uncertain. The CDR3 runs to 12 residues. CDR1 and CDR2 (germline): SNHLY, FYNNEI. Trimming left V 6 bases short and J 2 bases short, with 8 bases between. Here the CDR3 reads CASRGLAYEQYF. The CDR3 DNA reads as TGTGCCAGCAGAGGTTTAGCCTACGAGCAGTACTTC.

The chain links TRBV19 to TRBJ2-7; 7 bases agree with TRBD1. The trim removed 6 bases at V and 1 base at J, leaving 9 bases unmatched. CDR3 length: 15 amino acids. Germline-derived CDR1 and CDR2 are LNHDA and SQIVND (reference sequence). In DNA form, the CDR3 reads TGTGCCAGTAGGTCCCAGCCAGGGGGTTCCTACGAGCAGTACTTC. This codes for CASRSQPGGSYEQYF.

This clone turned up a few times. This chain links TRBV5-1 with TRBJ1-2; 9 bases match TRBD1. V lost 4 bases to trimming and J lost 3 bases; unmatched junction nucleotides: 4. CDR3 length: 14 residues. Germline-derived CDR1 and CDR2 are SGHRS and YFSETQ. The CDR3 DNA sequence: TGCGCCAGCAGCAGGGGACAGGGACACTATGGCTACACCTTC. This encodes CASSRGQGHYGYTF. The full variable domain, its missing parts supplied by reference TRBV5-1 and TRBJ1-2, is KAGVTQTPRYLIKTRGQQVTLSCSPISGHRSVSWYQQTPGQGLQFLFEYFSETQRNKGNFPGRFSGRQFSNSRSEMNVSTLELGDSALYLCASSRGQGHYGYTFGSGTRLTVV.

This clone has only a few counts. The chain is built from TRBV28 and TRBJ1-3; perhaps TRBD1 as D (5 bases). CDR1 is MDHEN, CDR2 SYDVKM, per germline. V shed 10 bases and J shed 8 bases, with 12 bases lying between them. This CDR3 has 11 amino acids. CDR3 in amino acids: CATDRGDTIYF. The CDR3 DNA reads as TGTGCCACCGATAGGGGAGACACCATATATTTT.

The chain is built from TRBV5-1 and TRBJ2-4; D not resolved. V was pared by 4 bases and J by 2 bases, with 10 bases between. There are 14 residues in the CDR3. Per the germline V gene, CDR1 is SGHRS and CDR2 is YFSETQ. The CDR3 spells CASSQNDPKNIQYF. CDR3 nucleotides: TGCGCCAGCAGCCAGAATGACCCCAAAAACATTCAGTACTTC.

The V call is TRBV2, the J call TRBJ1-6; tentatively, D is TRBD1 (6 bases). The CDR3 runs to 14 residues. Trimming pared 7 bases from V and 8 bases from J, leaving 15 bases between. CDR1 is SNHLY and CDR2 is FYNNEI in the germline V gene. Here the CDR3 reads CASNPREGDSPLHF. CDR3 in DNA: TGTGCCAGCAACCCCCGGGAGGGGGATTCACCCCTCCACTTT.

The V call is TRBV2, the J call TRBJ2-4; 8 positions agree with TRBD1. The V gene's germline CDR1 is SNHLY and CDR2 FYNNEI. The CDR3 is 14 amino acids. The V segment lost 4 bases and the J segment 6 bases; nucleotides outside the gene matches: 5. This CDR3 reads CASSGGQGGNIQYF. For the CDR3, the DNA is TGTGCCAGCAGTGGAGGACAGGGCGGAAACATTCAGTACTTC.

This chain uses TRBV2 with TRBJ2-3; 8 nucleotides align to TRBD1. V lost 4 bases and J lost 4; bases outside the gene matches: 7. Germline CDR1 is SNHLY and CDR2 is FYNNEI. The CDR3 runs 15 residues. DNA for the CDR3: TGTGCCAGCAGTGGACCGGGACAGGCTTCAGATACGCAGTATTTT. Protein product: CASSGPGQASDTQYF.

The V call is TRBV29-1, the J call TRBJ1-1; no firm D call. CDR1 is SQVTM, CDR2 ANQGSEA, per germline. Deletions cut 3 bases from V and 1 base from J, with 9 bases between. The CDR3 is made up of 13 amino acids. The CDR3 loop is CSVDRGRNTEAFF. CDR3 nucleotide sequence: TGCAGCGTTGATCGGGGTCGGAACACTGAAGCTTTCTTT.

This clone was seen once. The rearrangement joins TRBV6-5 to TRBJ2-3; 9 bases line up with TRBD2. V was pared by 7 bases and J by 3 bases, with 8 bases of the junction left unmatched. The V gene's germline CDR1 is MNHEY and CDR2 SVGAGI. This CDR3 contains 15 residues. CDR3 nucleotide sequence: TGTGCCAGCACCCCTAGCGGGGCGATAACAGATACGCAGTATTTT. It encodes CASTPSGAITDTQYF.

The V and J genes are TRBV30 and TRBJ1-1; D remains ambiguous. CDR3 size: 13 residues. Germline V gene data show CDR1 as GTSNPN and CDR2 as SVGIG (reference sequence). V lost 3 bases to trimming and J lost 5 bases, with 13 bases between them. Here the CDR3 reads CAWRTPQQTEAFF. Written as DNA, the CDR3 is TGTGCCTGGAGGACCCCCCAGCAGACTGAAGCTTTCTTT.

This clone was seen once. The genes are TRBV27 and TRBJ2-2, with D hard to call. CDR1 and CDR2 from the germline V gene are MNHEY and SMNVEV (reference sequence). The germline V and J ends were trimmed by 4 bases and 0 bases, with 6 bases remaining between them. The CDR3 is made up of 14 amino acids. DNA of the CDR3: TGTGCCAGCAGTTCGCGGACGAACACCGGGGAGCTGTTTTTT. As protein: CASSSRTNTGELFF.

This CDR3 reads CASSKGEDEQFF. CDR3 bases: TGCGCCAGCAGCAAGGGGGAAGATGAGCAGTTCTTC. The V and J genes are TRBV5-1 and TRBJ2-1; perhaps TRBD1 as D (6 bases). In germline, CDR1 is SGHRS, CDR2 YFSETQ. Trimming removed 4 bases from V and 8 bases from J, with 10 bases in between. CDR3 length: 12 amino acids.

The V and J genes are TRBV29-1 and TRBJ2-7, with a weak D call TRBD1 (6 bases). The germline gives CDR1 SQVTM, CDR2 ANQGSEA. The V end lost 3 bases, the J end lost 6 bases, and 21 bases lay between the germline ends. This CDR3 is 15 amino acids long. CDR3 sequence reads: CSVEYLIQGLAEQYF. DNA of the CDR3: TGCAGCGTTGAGTATTTAATACAGGGTCTTGCCGAGCAGTACTTC.

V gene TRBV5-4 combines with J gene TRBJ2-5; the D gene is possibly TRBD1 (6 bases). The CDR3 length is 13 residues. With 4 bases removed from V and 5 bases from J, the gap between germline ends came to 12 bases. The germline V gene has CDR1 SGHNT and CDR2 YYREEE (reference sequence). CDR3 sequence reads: CASSARDKETQYF. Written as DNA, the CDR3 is TGTGCCAGCAGCGCCCGGGACAAGGAGACCCAGTACTTC.

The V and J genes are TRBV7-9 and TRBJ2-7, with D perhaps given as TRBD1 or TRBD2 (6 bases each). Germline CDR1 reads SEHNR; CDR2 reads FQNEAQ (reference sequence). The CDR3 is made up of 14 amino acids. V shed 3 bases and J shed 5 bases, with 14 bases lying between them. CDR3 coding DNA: TGTGCCAGCAGCTTTTCGGGGGCTAAACACGAGCAGTACTTC. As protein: CASSFSGAKHEQYF.

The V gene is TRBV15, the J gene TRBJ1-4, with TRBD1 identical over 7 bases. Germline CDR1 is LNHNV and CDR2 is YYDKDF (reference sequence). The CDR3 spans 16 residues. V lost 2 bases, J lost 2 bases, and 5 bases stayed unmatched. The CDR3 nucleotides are TGTGCCACCAGCAGACCCGGACAGGCCACTAATGAAAAACTGTTTTTT. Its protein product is CATSRPGQATNEKLFF. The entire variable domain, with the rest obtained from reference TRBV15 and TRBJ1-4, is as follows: DAMVIQNPRYQVTQFGKPVTLSCSQTLNHNVMYWYQQKSSQAPKLLFHYYDKDFNNEADTPDNFQSRRPNTSFCFLDIRSPGLGDTAMYLCATSRPGQATNEKLFFGSGTQLSVL.

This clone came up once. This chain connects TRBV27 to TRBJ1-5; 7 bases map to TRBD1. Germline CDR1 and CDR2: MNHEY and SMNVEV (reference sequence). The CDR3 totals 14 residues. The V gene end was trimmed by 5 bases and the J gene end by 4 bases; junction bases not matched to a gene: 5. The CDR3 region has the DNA TGTGCCAGCAGTGGGGACAGCCTTAATCAGCCCCAGCATTTT. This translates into CASSGDSLNQPQHF.

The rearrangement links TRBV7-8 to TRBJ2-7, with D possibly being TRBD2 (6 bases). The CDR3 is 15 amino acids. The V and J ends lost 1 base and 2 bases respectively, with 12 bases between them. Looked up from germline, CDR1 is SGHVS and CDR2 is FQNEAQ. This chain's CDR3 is CASSLVGGGTYEQYF. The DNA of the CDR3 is TGTGCCAGCAGCTTAGTGGGCGGAGGGACCTACGAGCAGTACTTC. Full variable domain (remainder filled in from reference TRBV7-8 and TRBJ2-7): GAGVSQSPRYKVAKRGQDVALRCDPISGHVSLFWYQQALGQGPEFLTYFQNEAQLDKSGLPSDRFFAERPEGSVSTLKIQRTQQEDSAVYLCASSLVGGGTYEQYFGPGTRLTVT.

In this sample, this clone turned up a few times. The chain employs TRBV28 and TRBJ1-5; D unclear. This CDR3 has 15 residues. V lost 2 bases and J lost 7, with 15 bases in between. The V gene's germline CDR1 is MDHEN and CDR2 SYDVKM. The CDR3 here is CASSLDPPGAQPQHF. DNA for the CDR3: TGTGCCAGCAGTTTAGACCCCCCGGGTGCGCAGCCCCAGCATTTT.

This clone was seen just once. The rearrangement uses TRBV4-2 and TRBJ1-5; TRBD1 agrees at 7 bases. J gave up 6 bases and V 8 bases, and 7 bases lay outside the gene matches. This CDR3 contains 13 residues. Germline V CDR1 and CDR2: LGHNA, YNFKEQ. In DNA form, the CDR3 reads TGTGCCAGCGAAACAGGGGTAGGTCAGCCCCAGCATTTT. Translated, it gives CASETGVGQPQHF.

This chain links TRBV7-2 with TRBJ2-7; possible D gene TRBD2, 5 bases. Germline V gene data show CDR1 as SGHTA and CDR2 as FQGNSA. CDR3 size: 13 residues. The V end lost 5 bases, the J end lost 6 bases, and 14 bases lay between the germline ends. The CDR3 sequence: CASSTGPAGEQYF. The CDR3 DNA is TGTGCCAGCAGCACCGGCCCCGCGGGCGAGCAGTACTTC.

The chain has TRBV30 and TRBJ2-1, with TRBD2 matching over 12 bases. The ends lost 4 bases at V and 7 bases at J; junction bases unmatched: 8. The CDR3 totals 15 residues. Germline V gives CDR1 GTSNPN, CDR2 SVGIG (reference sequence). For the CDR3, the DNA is TGTGCCTGGACCCTAGCGGGAGGGCCTTTGAATGAGCAGTTCTTC. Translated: CAWTLAGGPLNEQFF. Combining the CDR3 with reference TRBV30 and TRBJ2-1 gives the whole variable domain SQTIHQWPATLVQPVGSPLSLECTVEGTSNPNLYWYRQAAGRGLQLLFYSVGIGQISSEVPQNLSASRPQDRQFILSSKKLLLSDSGFYLCAWTLAGGPLNEQFFGPGTRLTVL.

Written as DNA, the CDR3 is TGTGCCAGTAGCTCAGGCCCATGGCCCCAGCATTTT. Its protein product is CASSSGPWPQHF. V usage is TRBV19 and J usage is TRBJ1-5; D is uncertain. Germline CDR1 LNHDA, CDR2 SQIVND (reference sequence). V lost 6 bases and J 9 bases, leaving 12 bases between the germline ends. The CDR3 extends over 12 amino acids.

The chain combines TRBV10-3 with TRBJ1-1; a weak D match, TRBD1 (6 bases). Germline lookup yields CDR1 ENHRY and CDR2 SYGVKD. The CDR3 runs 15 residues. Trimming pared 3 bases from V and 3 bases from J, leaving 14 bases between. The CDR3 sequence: CAISDRRGGYTEAFF. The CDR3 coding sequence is TGTGCCATCAGTGATCGCAGAGGGGGTTACACTGAAGCTTTCTTT.

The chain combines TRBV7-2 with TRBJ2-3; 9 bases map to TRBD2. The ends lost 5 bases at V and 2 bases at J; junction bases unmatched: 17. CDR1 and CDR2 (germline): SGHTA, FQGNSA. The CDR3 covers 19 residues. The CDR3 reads CASSPYASGEVGITDTQYF. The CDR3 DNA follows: TGTGCCAGCAGCCCATACGCTAGCGGGGAGGTGGGGATCACAGATACGCAGTATTTT.

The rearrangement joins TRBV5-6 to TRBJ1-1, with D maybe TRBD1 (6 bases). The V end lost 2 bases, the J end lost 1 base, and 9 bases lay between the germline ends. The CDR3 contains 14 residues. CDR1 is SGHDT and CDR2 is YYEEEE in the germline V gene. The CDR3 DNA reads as TGTGCCAGCAGCTTTGTGGACAGGAACACTGAAGCTTTCTTT. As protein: CASSFVDRNTEAFF.